One sample yielded the 26 T cell receptor beta chains listed below, sequenced in a study of monozygotic twins with inflammatory bowel disease. TCRdb reworked the 5' RACE reads into one entry per CDR3 protein, no DNA. The sample shows 400,000 to 500,000 distinct CDR3 sequences, and around 2.5% sits with its ten largest clones. Input material: blood. The receptor set was obtained from a human donor with ulcerative colitis or Crohn's disease, or a healthy co-twin of an affected twin (not recorded which).

The chain has TRBV20-1 and TRBJ2-4; the TRBD1 assignment by TCRdb is unverifiable without DNA. The CDR3 is 14 amino acids. The germline gives CDR1 DFQATT, CDR2 SNEGSKA (reference sequence). CDR3 sequence reads: CSARGGAGGNIQYF.

This chain links TRBV6-5 with TRBJ2-3; without DNA, the TCRdb call of TRBD2 cannot be checked. CDR1 and CDR2 from the germline V gene are MNHEY and SVGAGI. The CDR3 runs 16 residues. The CDR3 is CASSSPSGGSTDTQYF.

This chain links TRBV7-9 with TRBJ2-3; TCRdb proposes TRBD1, but this gene call is untestable without DNA. The CDR3 runs 16 residues. Germline assignment: CDR1 SEHNR and CDR2 FQNEAQ (reference sequence). The CDR3 reads CASSPPRGPHTDTQYF.

The genes are TRBV25-1 and TRBJ1-6. The germline gives CDR1 MGHDK, CDR2 SYGVNS. The CDR3 is 15 residues long. The CDR3 here is CASTPGSSYNSPLHF.

The chain combines TRBV6-5 with TRBJ2-5; TCRdb indicates TRBD2, and absent DNA this call remains unverified. The CDR3 totals 16 residues. The germline CDR1 and CDR2 sequences are MNHEY and SVGAGI. The CDR3 protein is CASSYTSGGSKETQYF.

The chain has TRBV12-3 or TRBV12-4 and TRBJ1-2; TCRdb calls TRBD1, which cannot be checked without DNA. CDR3 size: 15 residues. This CDR3 is CASSQGASPLYGYTF.

J is TRBJ1-1 and V is TRBV19; TCRdb proposes TRBD1, but this gene call is untestable without DNA. This CDR3 comprises 13 residues. CDR1 is LNHDA, CDR2 SQIVND, per germline (reference sequence). The CDR3 sequence: CASGDRDYTEAFF. The full variable domain, its missing parts supplied by reference TRBV19 and TRBJ1-1, is DGGITQSPKYLFRKEGQNVTLSCEQNLNHDAMYWYRQDPGQGLRLIYYSQIVNDFQKGDIAEGYSVSREKKESFPLTVTSAQKNPTAFYLCASGDRDYTEAFFGQGTRLTVV.

J is TRBJ2-7 and V is TRBV7-9. This CDR3 is 12 amino acids long. From germline, CDR1 is SEHNR and CDR2 FQNEAQ (reference sequence). The CDR3 here is CASSFELYEQYF.

CDR3 in amino acids: CASSLSSRPGNEKLFF. V and J are TRBV27 and TRBJ1-4; the TRBD1 assignment by TCRdb is unverifiable without DNA. There are 16 residues in the CDR3. CDR1 is MNHEY, CDR2 SMNVEV, per germline (reference sequence).

The CDR3 loop is CSARARGKDEQFF. The rearrangement joins TRBV20-1 to TRBJ2-1; TCRdb designates TRBD1, a call that cannot be tested without DNA. Germline loops: CDR1 DFQATT, CDR2 SNEGSKA (reference sequence). The CDR3 has 13 residues.

CDR3 protein: CASSIGGRQNEKLFF. The chain couples TRBV19 to TRBJ1-4; no DNA is available, so the TRBD1 call from TCRdb remains unchecked. Germline CDR1 LNHDA, CDR2 SQIVND (reference sequence). CDR3 length: 15 residues.

The chain carries TRBV27 and TRBJ2-7; TCRdb indicates TRBD1, and absent DNA this call remains unverified. Germline V gives CDR1 MNHEY, CDR2 SMNVEV (reference sequence). The CDR3 extends over 15 amino acids. The chain's CDR3 is CASSSGTGDRNEQYF.

The chain recombines TRBV7-8 with TRBJ2-7; TCRdb outputs TRBD1, but without DNA this stays unchecked. The V gene's germline CDR1 is SGHVS and CDR2 FQNEAQ. This CDR3 region has 15 residues. CDR3 sequence: CASSLVGTGSYEQYF.

The chain uses TRBV7-2 and TRBJ1-6; TCRdb's D call of TRBD1 is untestable without DNA. The germline V gene has CDR1 SGHTA and CDR2 FQGNSA. The CDR3 consists of 13 residues. CDR3 region: CASSLDRNTPLHF.

This chain connects TRBV12-3 or TRBV12-4 to TRBJ2-5. The CDR3 sequence is 13 residues long. CDR3: CASSRATQETQYF.

The V gene is TRBV9, the J gene TRBJ1-2; TCRdb outputs TRBD1, but without DNA this stays unchecked. Germline assignment: CDR1 SGDLS and CDR2 YYNGEE. The CDR3 length is 16 residues. The CDR3 is CASSLGPGQSNYGYTF.

CDR3 loop: CATSRVDRDTGELFF. The rearrangement uses TRBV15 and TRBJ2-2; TCRdb indicates TRBD1, and absent DNA this call remains unverified. This CDR3 contains 15 residues. Germline loops: CDR1 LNHNV, CDR2 YYDKDF (reference sequence).

The chain recombines TRBV15 with TRBJ2-5; TCRdb's assignment of TRBD1 cannot be checked, as there is no DNA. Per germline, CDR1 LNHNV and CDR2 YYDKDF (reference sequence). The CDR3 totals 13 residues. The CDR3 here is CATRKQGRETQYF.

This rearrangement joins TRBV28 to TRBJ2-1; TCRdb names TRBD1, which stays unverified in the absence of DNA. CDR3 length: 13 amino acids. Germline V lookup: CDR1 MDHEN, CDR2 SYDVKM. The CDR3 loop reads CASNGHQGDEQFF.

This chain links TRBV5-4 with TRBJ2-2; TCRdb names TRBD2, which stays unverified in the absence of DNA. This CDR3 region has 17 residues. Germline V CDR1 and CDR2: SGHNT, YYREEE (reference sequence). This CDR3 is CASSLEGLAGNTGELFF.

V is TRBV20-1 and J is TRBJ2-1; TCRdb's assignment of TRBD2 cannot be checked, as there is no DNA. The CDR3 covers 17 residues. Germline V gives CDR1 DFQATT, CDR2 SNEGSKA (reference sequence). CDR3 sequence reads: CSASGLAGKIIYNEQFF.

The J gene is TRBJ2-1, the V gene TRBV7-9; TCRdb lists TRBD1, though no DNA is available to test this call. The CDR3 length is 12 residues. Germline CDR1 is SEHNR and CDR2 is FQNEAQ (reference sequence). This chain's CDR3 is CASSADRGEQFF.

J is TRBJ2-2 and V is TRBV5-6; absent DNA, TCRdb's TRBD1 call cannot be checked. Germline V gene data show CDR1 as SGHDT and CDR2 as YYEEEE. The CDR3 sequence is 15 residues long. CDR3 sequence reads: CASSRTRVNTGELFF. The full variable domain, with the rest looked up from reference TRBV5-6 and TRBJ2-2, is DAGVTQSPTHLIKTRGQQVTLRCSPKSGHDTVSWYQQALGQGPQFIFQYYEEEERQRGNFPDRFSGHQFPNYSSELNVNALLLGDSALYLCASSRTRVNTGELFFGEGSRLTVL.

J is TRBJ2-7 and V is TRBV20-1; TCRdb picks TRBD2, but there is no DNA to check that call. The germline V gene has CDR1 DFQATT and CDR2 SNEGSKA (reference sequence). There are 14 residues in the CDR3. This chain's CDR3 is CSAQRRSGPSEQYF.

The chain has TRBV5-1 and TRBJ2-2; the D gene TCRdb calls, TRBD2, cannot be checked with no DNA. The CDR3 extends over 17 amino acids. CDR1 and CDR2 from the germline V gene are SGHRS and YFSETQ. The CDR3 region is CASSLAIAGTNTGELFF.

CDR3 region: CASIEGGTQETQYF. This chain joins TRBV6-2 or TRBV6-3 and TRBJ2-5; TCRdb indicates TRBD2, and absent DNA this call remains unverified. CDR3 length: 14 amino acids. Germline loops: CDR1 MNHEY, CDR2 SVGEGT.